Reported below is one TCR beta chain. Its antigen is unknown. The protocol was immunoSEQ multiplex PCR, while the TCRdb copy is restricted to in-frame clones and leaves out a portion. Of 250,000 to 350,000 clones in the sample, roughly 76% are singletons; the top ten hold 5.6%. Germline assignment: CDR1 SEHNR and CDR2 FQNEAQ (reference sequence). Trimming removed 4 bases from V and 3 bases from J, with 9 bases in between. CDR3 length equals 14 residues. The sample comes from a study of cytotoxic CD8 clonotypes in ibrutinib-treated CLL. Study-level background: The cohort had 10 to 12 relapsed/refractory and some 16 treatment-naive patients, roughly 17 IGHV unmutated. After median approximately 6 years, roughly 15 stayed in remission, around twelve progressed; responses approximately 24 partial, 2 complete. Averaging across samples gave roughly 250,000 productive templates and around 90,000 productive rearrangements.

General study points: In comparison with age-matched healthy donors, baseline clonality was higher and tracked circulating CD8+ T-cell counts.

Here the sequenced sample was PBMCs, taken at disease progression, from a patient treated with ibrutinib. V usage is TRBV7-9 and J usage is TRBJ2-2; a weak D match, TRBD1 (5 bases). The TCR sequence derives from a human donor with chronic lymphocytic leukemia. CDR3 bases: TGTGCCAGCAGCTCAGACAGTTACACCGGGGAGCTGTTTTTT. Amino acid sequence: CASSSDSYTGELFF. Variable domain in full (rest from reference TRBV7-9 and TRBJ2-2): DTGVSQNPRHKITKRGQNVTFRCDPISEHNRLYWYRQTLGQGPEFLTYFQNEAQLEKSRLLSDRFSAERPKGSFSTLEIQRTEQGDSAMYLCASSSDSYTGELFFGEGSRLTVL.